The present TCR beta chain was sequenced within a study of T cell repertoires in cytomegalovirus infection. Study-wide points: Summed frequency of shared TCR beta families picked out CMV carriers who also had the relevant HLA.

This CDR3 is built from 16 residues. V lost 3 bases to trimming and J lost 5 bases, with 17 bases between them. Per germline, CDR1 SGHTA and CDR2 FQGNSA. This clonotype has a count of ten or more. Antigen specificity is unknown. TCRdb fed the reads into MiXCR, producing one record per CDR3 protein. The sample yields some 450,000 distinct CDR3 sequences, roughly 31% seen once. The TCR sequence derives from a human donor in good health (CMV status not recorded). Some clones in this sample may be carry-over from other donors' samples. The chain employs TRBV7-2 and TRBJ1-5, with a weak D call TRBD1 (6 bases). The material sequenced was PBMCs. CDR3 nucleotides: TGTGCCAGCAGCTTTCTTTCGGGGGCCGGGGATCAGCCCCAGCATTTT. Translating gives CASSFLSGAGDQPQHF.